Each of the 17 T cell receptor beta chains below was sequenced from the same sample in a study of blood T cell repertoires in COVID-19. TCRdb's copy holds only in-frame clones and misses some; the assay was immunoSEQ multiplex PCR. The data contain approximately 300,000 clones, more than 90% of them singletons. Sequences were obtained from PBMCs or T cells enriched from blood (not recorded which). All receptors come from a woman aged 30 to 39 who had been exposed to COVID-19.

The CDR3 DNA follows: TGTGCCAGCAGCCAGGGGTACCAAGAGACCCAGTACTTC. This gives the protein CASSQGYQETQYF. The V gene is TRBV13, the J gene TRBJ2-5, with D perhaps TRBD1 (6 bases). Germline CDR1 and CDR2: PRHDT and FYEKMQ (reference sequence). The V and J ends lost 5 bases and 0 bases respectively, with 7 bases between them. This CDR3 region has 13 residues.

The chain combines TRBV27 with TRBJ2-1; 7 bases are shared with TRBD1. The CDR3 covers 13 residues. Unmatched junction bases numbered 2, after V lost 3 bases and J lost 6 bases. Germline CDR1 MNHEY, CDR2 SMNVEV (reference sequence). The CDR3 DNA reads TGTGCCAGCAGTTTGACAGGGTTCAATGAGCAGTTCTTC. Its translation: CASSLTGFNEQFF.

V is TRBV20-1 and J is TRBJ2-1; TRBD2 aligns across 10 bases. This CDR3 has 17 amino acids. The trim removed 3 bases at V and 8 bases at J, leaving 16 bases unmatched. Germline V gene data show CDR1 as DFQATT and CDR2 as SNEGSKA (reference sequence). This CDR3 is CSASPPPGERGGDEQFF. In DNA form, the CDR3 reads TGCAGTGCTAGTCCCCCCCCGGGTGAGCGGGGGGGCGATGAGCAGTTCTTC.

This clone was counted a single time. The chain couples TRBV30 to TRBJ1-1; D ambiguous. Trimming cost V 0 bases and J 2 bases, with 7 bases left between them. The germline gives CDR1 GTSNPN, CDR2 SVGIG (reference sequence). The CDR3 extends over 13 amino acids. The CDR3 DNA reads TGTGCCTGGAGTGTACTGATAAACACTGAAGCTTTCTTT. Amino acid sequence: CAWSVLINTEAFF.

This clone was recorded once. J is TRBJ2-5 and V is TRBV4-2, with 8 bases identical to TRBD1. The V gene end was trimmed by 1 base and the J gene end by 5 bases; junction bases not matched to a gene: 6. Germline V lookup: CDR1 LGHNA, CDR2 YNFKEQ. CDR3 length: 15 residues. The DNA of the CDR3 is TGTGCCAGCAGCCAAGGACAGGGGATATCGGAGACCCAGTACTTC. This codes for CASSQGQGISETQYF.

The V gene is TRBV23-1, the J gene TRBJ1-2; weak D call: TRBD1 (6 bases). TRBV23-1 has ORF status, its function being uncertain. The CDR3 totals 13 residues. The germline V and J ends were trimmed by 6 bases and 5 bases, with 13 bases remaining between them. DNA for the CDR3: TGCGCCAGCAGCCGTAGGGGGAATTATGGCTACACCTTC. This sequence encodes CASSRRGNYGYTF.

The genes are TRBV30 and TRBJ1-3; no definite D call. Per the germline V gene, CDR1 is GTSNPN and CDR2 is SVGIG (reference sequence). This CDR3 region has 13 residues. The V gene lost 0 bases and the J gene lost 3 bases, with 6 bases spanning the gap. CDR3 nucleotide sequence: TGTGCCTGGAGTGTTTCCGGTGGAAACACCATATATTTT. Its translation is CAWSVSGGNTIYF. Complete variable domain (other parts from reference TRBV30 and TRBJ1-3): SQTIHQWPATLVQPVGSPLSLECTVEGTSNPNLYWYRQAAGRGLQLLFYSVGIGQISSEVPQNLSASRPQDRQFILSSKKLLLSDSGFYLCAWSVSGGNTIYFGEGSWLTVV.

The V call is TRBV5-4, the J call TRBJ2-7, with a tentative D call TRBD1 (6 bases). Trimming removed 4 bases at V and 0 bases at J, with 11 bases between. Germline values: CDR1 SGHNT, CDR2 YYREEE (reference sequence). The CDR3 contains 14 residues. The CDR3 DNA is TGTGCCAGCAGCGAGGACAGTTACTCCTACGAGCAGTACTTC. Its protein is CASSEDSYSYEQYF.

The chain combines TRBV19 with TRBJ1-1; D is undetermined. Germline V lookup: CDR1 LNHDA, CDR2 SQIVND (reference sequence). The CDR3 has 13 amino acids. The ends were cut back, 2 bases at V and 4 bases at J, with 8 bases in the middle. CDR3 protein: CASSINSGTEAFF. As DNA, the CDR3 is TGTGCCAGTAGTATAAACAGTGGCACTGAAGCTTTCTTT. Full variable domain (missing parts from reference TRBV19 and TRBJ1-1): DGGITQSPKYLFRKEGQNVTLSCEQNLNHDAMYWYRQDPGQGLRLIYYSQIVNDFQKGDIAEGYSVSREKKESFPLTVTSAQKNPTAFYLCASSINSGTEAFFGQGTRLTVV.

This CDR3 reads CASRQTSSYNSPLHF. CDR3 DNA: TGTGCCAGCAGGCAAACGAGCTCCTATAATTCACCCCTCCACTTT. The V call is TRBV6-5, the J call TRBJ1-6; no reliable D call. The CDR3 contains 15 residues. Germline lookup yields CDR1 MNHEY and CDR2 SVGAGI. V lost 6 bases, J lost 0 bases, and 9 bases lay in between.

The chain combines TRBV7-6 with TRBJ1-6; D may be TRBD1 (5 bases). Trimming took 5 bases from V and 7 from J, leaving 15 bases between them. Germline V gene data show CDR1 as SGHVS and CDR2 as FNYEAQ. The CDR3 spans 15 residues. The CDR3 bases are TGTGCCAGCAGCCTAGATGACAGAATCAATTCACCCCTCCACTTT. It translates to CASSLDDRINSPLHF.

The chain is built from TRBV7-6 and TRBJ2-5; D ambiguous. From germline, CDR1 is SGHVS and CDR2 FNYEAQ. V gave up 2 bases and J gave up 4 bases, with 14 bases separating them. The CDR3 has 15 amino acids. CDR3 residues: CASSLRLRGGETQYF. In DNA form, the CDR3 reads TGTGCCAGCAGCTTACGGCTTCGCGGCGGAGAGACCCAGTACTTC. The entire variable domain, with the rest obtained from reference TRBV7-6 and TRBJ2-5, is as follows: GAGVSQSPRYKVTKRGQDVALRCDPISGHVSLYWYRQALGQGPEFLTYFNYEAQQDKSGLPNDRFSAERPEGSISTLTIQRTEQRDSAMYRCASSLRLRGGETQYFGPGTRLLVL.

This chain links TRBV5-3 with TRBJ2-3; perhaps TRBD1 as D (5 bases). TRBV5-3 is assigned to the ORF class and has an uncertain function. V dropped 2 bases and J dropped 1 base, with 5 bases sitting between them. This CDR3 comprises 13 residues. The DNA of the CDR3 is TGTGCCAGAAGCTTAGGGGGCACAGATACGCAGTATTTT. Encoded protein: CARSLGGTDTQYF.

The genes are TRBV18 and TRBJ2-3; 7 nucleotides match TRBD2. V trimming: 1 base; J trimming: 2 bases; junction bases outside the gene matches: 9. The CDR3 runs 17 residues. The germline CDR1 and CDR2 sequences are KGHSH and LQKENI. CDR3 in amino acids: CASSPLLAASTTDTQYF. DNA for the CDR3: TGTGCCAGCTCACCACTCCTAGCGGCGTCAACCACAGATACGCAGTATTTT.

This clone was counted a single time. The chain carries TRBV19 and TRBJ1-6, with 10 bases matching TRBD1. Looked up from germline, CDR1 is LNHDA and CDR2 is SQIVND (reference sequence). The length of the CDR3 is 16 residues. Germline trimming cut 5 bases from V and 3 bases from J; bases unmatched to any gene: 4. For the CDR3, the DNA is TGTGCCAGTAGTCCCCGGACAGGGGGCTATAATTCACCCCTCCACTTT. Amino acid sequence: CASSPRTGGYNSPLHF.

This chain uses TRBV6-2 or TRBV6-3 with TRBJ1-2; 8 bases agree with TRBD1. V shed 5 bases and J 4 bases; nucleotides not matched to a gene: 3. Germline V lookup: CDR1 MNHEY, CDR2 SVGEGT. The CDR3 runs to 13 residues. CDR3 sequence: CASSDRGPYGYTF. As DNA, the CDR3 is TGTGCCAGCAGTGACAGGGGACCCTATGGCTACACCTTC.

CDR3 in DNA: TGTGCCAGCAGCGAGGGACTAGCGGGGGGGCCCGACAATGAGCAGTTCTTC. Amino acids: CASSEGLAGGPDNEQFF. The chain couples TRBV9 to TRBJ2-1; 16 nucleotides line up with TRBD2. Germline trimming cut 3 bases from V and 5 bases from J; bases unmatched to any gene: 5. This CDR3 comprises 17 residues. CDR1 is SGDLS and CDR2 is YYNGEE in the germline V gene.